This TCR beta chain emerged from a study of blood T cells in healthy people across ages. This clonotype was seen ten or more times. What it binds is not known. This may stem from a read error, because a much larger clone lies one nucleotide away. Sample donors were healthy Caucasian individuals that came from Russia, aged 6 to 90. Roughly 10 milliliters of peripheral blood were drawn from each donor. Whole-study findings and limits: Across the age range, TCR beta diversity per million T cells fell in a roughly linear way.

The length of the CDR3 is 14 residues. Germline V lookup: CDR1 MGHRA, CDR2 YSYEKL. V lost 0 bases to trimming and J lost 11 bases, with 16 bases between them. For the second PCR, which ran for 7 to 11 cycles, a sample-barcoded 5' primer and a J-beta primer mix were used. MiXCR, applied by TCRdb to the 5' RACE reads, yields one record per CDR3 protein. Of hundreds of thousands of distinct CDR3 sequences in the sample, approximately 30% were seen once. The genes are TRBV4-1 and TRBJ2-5; a possible D gene is TRBD2 (5 bases). The source is a woman aged 80 or older in good health. The sequencing sample was made of blood. In DNA form, the CDR3 reads TGCGCCAGCAGCCAAGAGGCTAGTCGGGATGAGCAGTACTTC. It is translated as CASSQEASRDEQYF.